What follows are 20 T cell receptor beta chains derived from one specimen sequenced in a study of blood T cell repertoires in COVID-19. Clones were sequenced by immunoSEQ multiplex PCR, and TCRdb holds only the in-frame ones, with some missing. The repertoire holds around 170,000 clones, with roughly 80% as singletons. The source material was peripheral blood. The receptor set was obtained from a woman at least 80 years old with acute or convalescent COVID-19.

The V call is TRBV6-6, the J call TRBJ1-2; 11 bases fit TRBD1. From germline, CDR1 is MNHNY and CDR2 SVGAGI (reference sequence). The CDR3 is made up of 15 amino acids. With 6 bases clipped from V and 3 bases from J, the junction kept 6 bases outside the gene matches. CDR3: CASSPGQGGYYGYTF. For the CDR3, the DNA is TGTGCCAGCAGCCCGGGACAGGGGGGTTACTATGGCTACACCTTC.

The chain combines TRBV5-5 with TRBJ2-5; a possible D gene is TRBD2 (5 bases). Germline V lookup: CDR1 SGHKS, CDR2 YYEKEE (reference sequence). V was cut by 4 bases and J by 2 bases, with 21 bases left in between. This CDR3 comprises 17 residues. The CDR3 is CASSPRIRPGYQETQYF. CDR3 coding DNA: TGTGCCAGCAGCCCAAGGATCCGCCCGGGGTATCAAGAGACCCAGTACTTC.

The V gene is TRBV30, the J gene TRBJ2-3; D call uncertain. V shed 1 base and J shed 7 bases, with 3 bases lying between them. Germline V gives CDR1 GTSNPN, CDR2 SVGIG (reference sequence). The CDR3 covers 10 residues. The CDR3 sequence: CAWSDYTQYF. In DNA, the CDR3 is TGTGCCTGGAGTGACTATACGCAGTATTTT.

The V gene is TRBV29-1, the J gene TRBJ2-5; TRBD1 aligns across 8 bases. Germline CDR1 is SQVTM and CDR2 is ANQGSEA. The CDR3 consists of 12 residues. The CDR3 reads CSVDRDGGTQYF. DNA of the CDR3: TGCAGTGTGGACAGGGACGGTGGGACCCAGTACTTC.

This sequence joins TRBV5-6 and TRBJ1-2; possible D gene TRBD1, 5 bases. Germline values: CDR1 SGHDT, CDR2 YYEEEE. The CDR3 contains 13 residues. The V and J ends lost 3 bases and 4 bases respectively, with 10 bases between them. In DNA, the CDR3 is TGTGCCAGCAGCTACCAGGGAGGCTATGGCTACACCTTC. This codes for CASSYQGGYGYTF.

In nucleotides, the CDR3 is TGTGCCAGTAGTATCAGGGGGCGGATCACCGGGGAGCTGTTTTTT. It translates to CASSIRGRITGELFF. The chain joins TRBV19 to TRBJ2-2; 8 bases fit TRBD1. Losses at the gene ends were 3 bases for V and 4 bases for J; bases not matched to a gene: 4. In germline, CDR1 is LNHDA, CDR2 SQIVND (reference sequence). This CDR3 is built from 15 residues.

This sequence joins TRBV5-1 and TRBJ2-2, with 8 nucleotides matching TRBD2. The germline V gene has CDR1 SGHRS and CDR2 YFSETQ. The CDR3 is made up of 16 amino acids. V shed 2 bases, J shed 3 bases, and the junction held 6 bases outside the gene matches. This chain's CDR3 is CASSLPAGEYTGELFF. CDR3 DNA sequence: TGCGCCAGCAGCTTACCAGCGGGAGAGTACACCGGGGAGCTGTTTTTT.

The genes are TRBV7-3 and TRBJ2-1; 10 bases fit TRBD2. The trim removed 5 bases at V and 12 bases at J, leaving 16 bases unmatched. The CDR3 consists of 16 residues. The germline V gene encodes CDR1 SGHTA and CDR2 FQGTGA. CDR3 region: CASSLGRTSGTQTQFF. The CDR3 DNA reads as TGTGCCAGCAGCCTAGGACGAACTAGCGGGACCCAGACGCAGTTCTTC.

V gene TRBV7-2 combines with J gene TRBJ2-1; the match to TRBD1 covers 8 bases. After removal of 6 bases from V and 0 bases from J, the junction contained 4 bases not matched to a gene. The CDR3 has 15 amino acids. Germline V gives CDR1 SGHTA, CDR2 FQGNSA. CDR3 in amino acids: CASSQDRDSYNEQFF. CDR3 DNA sequence: TGTGCCAGCAGTCAGGACAGGGACTCCTACAATGAGCAGTTCTTC.

The chain uses TRBV11-3 and TRBJ2-2; 8 bases match TRBD1. Germline loops: CDR1 SGHNT, CDR2 YENEEA. The CDR3 is made up of 16 amino acids. With V trimmed by 5 bases and J by 0 bases, 5 bases remained unmatched. The chain's CDR3 is CASSLGQGSNTGELFF. The CDR3 DNA reads TGTGCCAGCAGCCTCGGACAGGGATCGAACACCGGGGAGCTGTTTTTT.

This chain uses TRBV7-3 with TRBJ2-1; possibly TRBD1 for D (6 bases). With 5 bases removed from V and 8 bases from J, the gap between germline ends came to 13 bases. This CDR3 spans 13 amino acids. CDR1 and CDR2 from the germline V gene are SGHTA and FQGTGA. The CDR3 DNA is TGTGCCAGCAGCGTGAAACAGGGTGATGAGCAGTTCTTC. This encodes CASSVKQGDEQFF. The complete variable domain, with remaining parts taken from reference TRBV7-3 and TRBJ2-1, reads GAGVSQTPSNKVTEKGKYVELRCDPISGHTALYWYRQSLGQGPEFLIYFQGTGAADDSGLPNDRFFAVRPEGSVSTLKIQRTERGDSAVYLCASSVKQGDEQFFGPGTRLTVL.

The V gene is TRBV7-8, the J gene TRBJ2-1, with 15 bases matching TRBD2. CDR1 is SGHVS and CDR2 is FQNEAQ in the germline V gene. This CDR3 has 19 amino acids. The V gene end was trimmed by 5 bases and the J gene end by 0 bases; junction bases not matched to a gene: 8. The CDR3, as DNA: TGTGCCAGCAGCCTCCGGACTAGCGGGGGGGCCTTCTCCTACAATGAGCAGTTCTTC. Protein sequence: CASSLRTSGGAFSYNEQFF.

For this clone: The same CDR3 arises from other DNA sequences in this sample as well. The chain carries TRBV5-1 and TRBJ2-5, with 9 bases matching TRBD1. CDR1 and CDR2 from the germline V gene are SGHRS and YFSETQ. The ends lost 2 bases at V and 0 bases at J; junction bases unmatched: 2. This CDR3 is 15 amino acids long. Here the CDR3 reads CASSFGTGYQETQYF. The CDR3 DNA sequence: TGCGCCAGCAGCTTTGGGACAGGGTACCAAGAGACCCAGTACTTC.

This clone was seen once. The rearrangement joins TRBV3-1 (or the pseudogene TRBV3-2) to TRBJ2-7, with TRBD1 matching 9 bases. J gave up 3 bases and V 6 bases, and 3 bases lay outside the gene matches. Germline assignment: CDR1 LGHDT and CDR2 YNNKEL (reference sequence). The CDR3 sequence is 13 residues long. The CDR3 reads CASRGTGFYEQYF. The CDR3 nucleotides are TGTGCCAGCAGAGGGACAGGGTTCTACGAGCAGTACTTC.

The chain is built from TRBV6-5 and TRBJ2-2, with 10 bases lining up with TRBD2. The germline gives CDR1 MNHEY, CDR2 SVGAGI. V lost 1 base to trimming and J lost 4 bases; unmatched junction nucleotides: 3. CDR3 length: 16 residues. CDR3 DNA: TGTGCCAGCAGTTACTTAGCGGGGGGCCCCACCGGGGAGCTGTTTTTT. This encodes CASSYLAGGPTGELFF.

J is TRBJ1-5 and V is TRBV4-2, with D tentatively TRBD1 (5 bases). CDR1 LGHNA and CDR2 YNFKEQ come from the germline V gene. The CDR3 is 14 residues long. Trimming took 6 bases from V and 2 from J, leaving 11 bases between them. The CDR3 nucleotides read TGTGCCAGCAGAGGGGCTGGGGGCAATCAGCCCCAGCATTTT. It is translated as CASRGAGGNQPQHF.

V is TRBV28 and J is TRBJ2-3, with TRBD2 matching 9 bases. Looked up from germline, CDR1 is MDHEN and CDR2 is SYDVKM. V lost 1 base, J lost 6 bases, and 5 bases stayed unmatched. This CDR3 has 15 amino acids. The CDR3 region is CASSLSGTSIDTQYF. The DNA for the CDR3 is TGTGCCAGCAGTTTATCCGGGACTAGCATCGATACGCAGTATTTT.

The J gene is TRBJ2-1, the V gene TRBV19, with D uncertain. The germline V gene has CDR1 LNHDA and CDR2 SQIVND (reference sequence). CDR3 size: 13 residues. Trimming shortened V by 3 bases and J by 5 bases, and 8 bases separated the two germline ends. This chain's CDR3 is CASSMQANNEQFF. The DNA of the CDR3 is TGTGCCAGTAGTATGCAGGCGAACAATGAGCAGTTCTTC.

CDR3 sequence: CASSEALQSIEKLFF. CDR3 coding DNA: TGTGCCAGCAGTGAAGCGCTTCAGTCGATCGAAAAACTGTTTTTT. The rearrangement uses TRBV6-1 and TRBJ1-4, with no clear D. The CDR3 contains 15 residues. Trimming removed 0 bases from V and 8 bases from J, with 13 bases in between. The germline V gene has CDR1 MNHNS and CDR2 SASEGT.

This chain links TRBV27 with TRBJ1-1; 10 positions match TRBD1. Looked up from germline, CDR1 is MNHEY and CDR2 is SMNVEV (reference sequence). The CDR3 has 17 residues. V shed 3 bases and J 1 base; nucleotides not matched to a gene: 8. CDR3 amino acids: CASSFAGTGVTNTEAFF. CDR3 DNA sequence: TGTGCCAGCAGTTTTGCCGGGACAGGGGTCACGAACACTGAAGCTTTCTTT.